The 19 T cell receptor beta chains reported below all come from one sample, sequenced in a study of T cell repertoires in cytomegalovirus infection. Their antigens remain unidentified. MiXCR, applied by TCRdb to the reads, yields one record per CDR3 protein. The sample gives 900,000 to 950,000 distinct CDR3 sequences, roughly 30% of which show up once; 13% is in the top ten. Source: cultured CD8+ T cells from PBMCs, taken from culture after CMV antigen stimulation. Source of these receptors: a human donor in good health (CMV status not recorded). Some clones in this sample may be carry-over from other donors' samples.

This chain uses TRBV5-6 with TRBJ2-7; 10 positions match TRBD1. Germline V gene sequence: CDR1 SGHDT, CDR2 YYEEEE. J lost 6 bases, V lost 4 bases, and 7 bases had no gene match. This CDR3 region has 14 residues. CDR3 in DNA: TGTGCCAGCAGCCGGGGACAGGGGAGGTCCGAGCAGTACTTC. Its translation is CASSRGQGRSEQYF.

This chain joins TRBV6-1 and TRBJ2-3, with a weak D call TRBD2 (6 bases). This CDR3 comprises 16 residues. Germline CDR1 MNHNS, CDR2 SASEGT. The germline V and J ends were trimmed by 3 bases and 4 bases, with 17 bases remaining between them. Here the CDR3 DNA reads TGTGCCAGCAGTGATCGAATTGCCGGGAGCTCAGATACGCAGTATTTT. It yields the protein CASSDRIAGSSDTQYF.

In this sample, this clonotype turned up a few times. The chain recombines TRBV27 with TRBJ1-4, with a possible D match to TRBD1 (5 bases). Trimming left V 4 bases short and J 7 bases short, with 13 bases between. Germline CDR1 and CDR2: MNHEY and SMNVEV (reference sequence). The CDR3 length is 14 residues. Written as DNA, the CDR3 is TGTGCCAGCAGTTGGGGGAGCCTGAGTGAAAAACTGTTTTTT. It codes for CASSWGSLSEKLFF.

The rearrangement joins TRBV5-4 to TRBJ1-2; 7 nucleotides line up with TRBD1. After removal of 0 bases from V and 6 bases from J, the junction contained 8 bases not matched to a gene. Germline CDR1 reads SGHNT; CDR2 reads YYREEE (reference sequence). The CDR3 contains 15 residues. The CDR3 sequence is CASSLARRGLDGYTF. CDR3 in DNA: TGTGCCAGCAGCTTGGCCCGCAGGGGGTTAGATGGCTACACCTTC.

This clonotype was counted at least ten times. This rearrangement joins TRBV12-5 to TRBJ2-3; 8 bases line up with TRBD2. The CDR3 length is 14 residues. CDR1 is LGHNT, CDR2 FRNRAP, per germline. J was trimmed by 5 bases and V by 5 bases; bases with no gene match: 6. The CDR3 protein is CASGTPLAGDTQYF. CDR3 nucleotides: TGTGCTAGTGGTACCCCCCTAGCGGGAGATACGCAGTATTTT.

This chain joins TRBV7-2 and TRBJ2-1; 9 nucleotides match TRBD2. Germline values: CDR1 SGHTA, CDR2 FQGNSA. V trimming: 6 bases; J trimming: 8 bases; junction bases outside the gene matches: 11. The length of the CDR3 is 15 residues. DNA of the CDR3: TGTGCCAGCAGTCCAGCGGGGGGATCGTTTGATGAGCAGTTCTTC. Translating it yields CASSPAGGSFDEQFF.

This clonotype was detected many times. The V gene is TRBV12-3 or TRBV12-4, the J gene TRBJ2-7, with D perhaps TRBD1 (6 bases). This CDR3 spans 15 amino acids. V shed 3 bases and J shed 1 base, with 13 bases lying between them. The CDR3 DNA reads TGTGCCAGCAGTTTGGGTCAGGGGTCATCCTACGAGCAGTACGTC. It encodes CASSLGQGSSYEQYV.

The chain recombines TRBV9 with TRBJ1-1; D not certain. CDR3 length equals 13 residues. Germline V gene sequence: CDR1 SGDLS, CDR2 YYNGEE. Trimming cost V 0 bases and J 1 base, with 4 bases left between them. The DNA of the CDR3 is TGTGCCAGCAGCGTAGTATCGAACACTGAAGCTTTCTTT. Amino acid sequence: CASSVVSNTEAFF.

The rearrangement uses TRBV19 and TRBJ1-1, with a tentative D call TRBD1 (5 bases). CDR1 and CDR2 from the germline V gene are LNHDA and SQIVND (reference sequence). This CDR3 has 13 amino acids. V was shortened by 10 bases and J by 4 bases, with 16 bases between the two germline ends. This chain's CDR3 is CATGGGVGTEAFF. In DNA form, the CDR3 reads TGTGCCACTGGCGGGGGGGTGGGCACTGAAGCTTTCTTT.

J is TRBJ1-1 and V is TRBV12-3 or TRBV12-4, with D unresolved. V was trimmed by 6 bases and J by 8 bases, leaving 16 bases between them. This CDR3 has 13 residues. CDR3 DNA: TGTGCCAGCAGCCGCTCCGGCAGTTCCGAAGCTTTCTTT. Translation: CASSRSGSSEAFF.

The chain is built from TRBV5-5 and TRBJ2-3; TRBD2 matches 7 bases. The CDR3 is 16 residues long. V gave up 4 bases and J gave up 1 base; unmatched junction bases: 9. Germline V gene lookup returns CDR1 SGHKS and CDR2 YYEKEE (reference sequence). In DNA, the CDR3 is TGTGCCAGCAGCGAAAGCGGGGTGTGGGGCACAGATACGCAGTATTTT. Translating gives CASSESGVWGTDTQYF.

DNA for the CDR3: TGTGCCAGCAGCTCCTTACAGGGACCGCCTAACTATGGCTACACCTTC. It yields the protein CASSSLQGPPNYGYTF. The rearrangement links TRBV27 to TRBJ1-2; weak D call: TRBD1 (6 bases). Germline V lookup: CDR1 MNHEY, CDR2 SMNVEV (reference sequence). Trimming stripped 6 bases from V and 0 bases from J, with 17 bases between. The CDR3 is 16 amino acids.

V and J are TRBV10-3 and TRBJ2-3, with 8 nucleotides matching TRBD1. The trim removed 6 bases at V and 6 bases at J, leaving 5 bases unmatched. Germline lookup yields CDR1 ENHRY and CDR2 SYGVKD. There are 13 residues in the CDR3. The CDR3 sequence is CAIRTGGMDTQYF. The CDR3 nucleotides are TGTGCCATCAGAACAGGGGGAATGGATACGCAGTATTTT.

The CDR3 DNA is TGTGCCAGCAGTGAATATTTCGAGCGGATCAGCGGACCGCCGGAGGGAAACACCATATATTTT. This encodes CASSEYFERISGPPEGNTIYF. This chain links TRBV25-1 with TRBJ1-3; D is unresolved. V was cut by 0 bases and J by 4 bases, with 28 bases left in between. The CDR3 has 21 residues. The germline CDR1 and CDR2 sequences are MGHDK and SYGVNS.

Turning to this clonotype: One end of the junction varies from germline; a read error may be responsible. The chain links TRBV7-4 to TRBJ2-1; TRBD2 aligns across 7 bases. Germline V lookup: CDR1 SGHVT, CDR2 SQSDAQ. The CDR3 runs 12 residues. The CDR3 protein is CASSLKRDELFF. CDR3 sequence (DNA): TGTGCCAGCAGCTTGAAGCGGGATGAGCTGTTCTTC.

This chain links TRBV2 with TRBJ2-1; D is ambiguous. The CDR3 has 14 amino acids. Trimming removed 6 bases at V and 4 bases at J, with 13 bases between. The V gene's germline CDR1 is SNHLY and CDR2 FYNNEI. Here the CDR3 reads CASRGGRGYNEQFF. The CDR3 nucleotides read TGTGCCAGCAGGGGCGGCAGAGGTTACAATGAGCAGTTCTTC. Using reference TRBV2 and TRBJ2-1 for the parts outside the CDR3, the full variable domain is EPEVTQTPSHQVTQMGQEVILRCVPISNHLYFYWYRQILGQKVEFLVSFYNNEISEKSEIFDDQFSVERPDGSNFTLKIRSTKLEDSAMYFCASRGGRGYNEQFFGPGTRLTVL.

The chain joins TRBV4-1 to TRBJ1-4; D unresolved. The CDR3 consists of 15 residues. Trimming left V 1 base short and J 3 bases short, with 9 bases between. CDR1 MGHRA and CDR2 YSYEKL come from the germline V gene. The CDR3: CASSQGPLANEKLFF. The CDR3 coding sequence is TGCGCCAGCAGCCAAGGTCCCTTAGCTAATGAAAAACTGTTTTTT.

The chain uses TRBV7-3 and TRBJ1-1; a possible D gene is TRBD1 (6 bases). The germline gives CDR1 SGHTA, CDR2 FQGTGA. CDR3 length: 13 amino acids. V shed 5 bases and J shed 8 bases, with 15 bases lying between them. The DNA for the CDR3 is TGTGCCAGCAGCATAAGGGGGGCAAGCGAAGCTTTCTTT. Translating gives CASSIRGASEAFF.

V is TRBV23-1 and J is TRBJ1-1; D gene uncertain. TRBV23-1 is sorted into the ORF group, with uncertain function. The CDR3 consists of 14 residues. Deletions cut 2 bases from V and 5 bases from J, with 12 bases between. CDR3 sequence reads: CASSQQAPRTEAFF. CDR3 nucleotide sequence: TGCGCCAGCAGTCAACAGGCCCCGAGGACTGAAGCTTTCTTT.